These 21 T cell receptor beta chains originate from one sample sequenced in a study of T cell responses to AZD1222 COVID-19 vaccine. TCRdb's copy holds only in-frame clones and misses some; the assay was immunoSEQ multiplex PCR. This sample has about 140,000 clones, with approximately 92% found just once. Sequencing used peripheral blood, obtained on day 0 of AZD1222 vaccination. All receptors come from an adult in good health.

J is TRBJ2-7 and V is TRBV28; 8 nucleotides line up with TRBD2. The V and J ends lost 2 bases and 3 bases, in that order; junction bases with no gene match: 12. The CDR3 has 17 residues. CDR1 MDHEN and CDR2 SYDVKM come from the germline V gene. The CDR3 sequence: CASSLTTSAGGYYEQYF. The CDR3, as DNA: TGTGCCAGCAGTTTAACCACTTCGGCGGGAGGTTACTACGAGCAGTACTTC.

The chain couples TRBV5-4 to TRBJ2-3; D is unresolved. This CDR3 contains 17 residues. CDR1 and CDR2 (germline): SGHNT, YYREEE (reference sequence). V lost 4 bases to trimming and J lost 4 bases, with 22 bases between them. CDR3 protein: CASSPGLGEPTADTQYF. The CDR3 bases are TGTGCCAGCAGCCCGGGCTTGGGTGAGCCCACGGCAGATACGCAGTATTTT.

The chain is built from TRBV15 and TRBJ2-6, with a possible D match to TRBD1 (6 bases). Germline lookup yields CDR1 LNHNV and CDR2 YYDKDF (reference sequence). The CDR3 runs 13 residues. V was trimmed by 9 bases and J by 2 bases, leaving 8 bases between them. The CDR3 here is CATQGAGANVLTF. The CDR3 nucleotides are TGTGCCACACAGGGAGCTGGGGCCAACGTCCTGACTTTC. The variable domain in full, completed from reference TRBV15 and TRBJ2-6, reads DAMVIQNPRYQVTQFGKPVTLSCSQTLNHNVMYWYQQKSSQAPKLLFHYYDKDFNNEADTPDNFQSRRPNTSFCFLDIRSPGLGDTAMYLCATQGAGANVLTFGAGSRLTVL.

The rearrangement joins TRBV5-5 to TRBJ1-2, with a weak D call TRBD1 (5 bases). Germline lookup yields CDR1 SGHKS and CDR2 YYEKEE (reference sequence). The CDR3 covers 15 residues. Trimming pared 4 bases from V and 1 base from J, leaving 14 bases between. This CDR3 is CASSQAGRDNYGYTF. CDR3 bases: TGTGCCAGCAGCCAGGCCGGCAGGGATAACTATGGCTACACCTTC. The full variable domain, its missing parts supplied by reference TRBV5-5 and TRBJ1-2, is DAGVTQSPTHLIKTRGQQVTLRCSPISGHKSVSWYQQVLGQGPQFIFQYYEKEERGRGNFPDRFSARQFPNYSSELNVNALLLGDSALYLCASSQAGRDNYGYTFGSGTRLTVV.

This chain links TRBV28 with TRBJ2-1; TRBD2 matches 7 bases. The CDR3 runs 15 residues. V lost 2 bases and J lost 5; bases outside the gene matches: 6. Germline V gene data show CDR1 as MDHEN and CDR2 as SYDVKM. CDR3 in amino acids: CASSLPGLADNEQFF. Written as DNA, the CDR3 is TGTGCCAGCAGTTTACCGGGGCTAGCGGACAATGAGCAGTTCTTC.

The rearrangement uses TRBV19 and TRBJ2-1; 9 bases line up with TRBD2. Germline loops: CDR1 LNHDA, CDR2 SQIVND (reference sequence). V lost 3 bases and J lost 8; bases outside the gene matches: 14. CDR3 length equals 17 residues. CDR3 residues: CASSIPGGGRAPDEQFF. For the CDR3, the DNA is TGTGCCAGTAGTATCCCTGGAGGCGGGAGGGCGCCTGATGAGCAGTTCTTC.

J is TRBJ2-1 and V is TRBV27, with 8 bases that match TRBD2. Germline CDR1 reads MNHEY; CDR2 reads SMNVEV (reference sequence). Losses at the gene ends were 8 bases for V and 8 bases for J; bases not matched to a gene: 11. This CDR3 contains 14 residues. DNA of the CDR3: TGTGCCAGCTCGAGTTATCGGACTAGCCATGAGCAGTTCTTC. Residues: CASSSYRTSHEQFF.

CDR3 sequence: CSVVVDLSGNTIYF. The CDR3 DNA is TGCAGCGTTGTGGTCGACCTCTCTGGAAACACCATATATTTT. The chain carries TRBV29-1 and TRBJ1-3; D is uncertain. Deletions cut 4 bases from V and 0 bases from J, with 10 bases between. Germline lookup yields CDR1 SQVTM and CDR2 ANQGSEA. The CDR3 is 14 residues long.

The chain uses TRBV29-1 and TRBJ2-3; 8 positions match TRBD2. Germline V gene data show CDR1 as SQVTM and CDR2 as ANQGSEA. The CDR3 has 14 amino acids. V shed 4 bases and J 2 bases; nucleotides not matched to a gene: 5. The CDR3, as DNA: TGCAGCGTTGGCCCTAGCGGGTACACAGATACGCAGTATTTT. As protein: CSVGPSGYTDTQYF.

This clone was seen ten or more times. The chain uses TRBV5-6 and TRBJ1-3; D is possibly TRBD1 (6 bases). The CDR3 has 18 amino acids. V was trimmed by 3 bases and J by 4 bases, leaving 23 bases between them. Germline V gives CDR1 SGHDT, CDR2 YYEEEE. CDR3 loop: CASSSSIQTGIAGNTIYF. CDR3 coding DNA: TGTGCCAGCAGCTCGTCGATTCAAACAGGGATTGCCGGAAACACCATATATTTT. Full variable domain (remainder filled in from reference TRBV5-6 and TRBJ1-3): DAGVTQSPTHLIKTRGQQVTLRCSPKSGHDTVSWYQQALGQGPQFIFQYYEEEERQRGNFPDRFSGHQFPNYSSELNVNALLLGDSALYLCASSSSIQTGIAGNTIYFGEGSWLTVV.

This rearrangement joins TRBV2 to TRBJ2-2; D is uncertain. This CDR3 contains 13 residues. Germline V CDR1 and CDR2: SNHLY, FYNNEI. The V and J ends lost 4 bases and 6 bases respectively, with 9 bases between them. CDR3 DNA sequence: TGTGCCAGCAGTGTAGGAATCGCCGGGGAGCTGTTTTTT. It encodes CASSVGIAGELFF. Full variable domain (remainder filled in from reference TRBV2 and TRBJ2-2): EPEVTQTPSHQVTQMGQEVILRCVPISNHLYFYWYRQILGQKVEFLVSFYNNEISEKSEIFDDQFSVERPDGSNFTLKIRSTKLEDSAMYFCASSVGIAGELFFGEGSRLTVL.

This clone has only one observation. This rearrangement joins TRBV29-1 to TRBJ2-1; unclear D gene. The CDR3 runs 14 residues. V shed 3 bases and J shed 1 base, with 10 bases lying between them. Germline CDR1 reads SQVTM; CDR2 reads ANQGSEA. This CDR3 reads CSVDVTGSYNEQFF. The CDR3 region has the DNA TGCAGCGTTGATGTGACGGGTTCCTACAATGAGCAGTTCTTC.

The J gene is TRBJ2-5, the V gene TRBV20-1, with D hard to call. This CDR3 is built from 11 residues. Trimming took off 3 bases at V and 5 bases at J, with 7 bases between the two ends. Germline CDR1 and CDR2: DFQATT and SNEGSKA (reference sequence). In nucleotides, the CDR3 is TGCAGTGCTAGGGGCACTGAGACCCAGTACTTC. Protein: CSARGTETQYF.

The CDR3 DNA reads as TGTGCCAGCAGTGTTCAGAGGAACACCGGGGAGCTGTTTTTT. It encodes CASSVQRNTGELFF. The rearrangement joins TRBV6-4 to TRBJ2-2; D unclear. V lost 4 bases and J 1 base, leaving 7 bases between the germline ends. Germline V gene lookup returns CDR1 MRHNA and CDR2 SNTAGT. CDR3 size: 14 residues.

The chain recombines TRBV28 with TRBJ2-1; D is perhaps TRBD1 or TRBD2 (6 bases each). The V gene lost 3 bases and the J gene lost 6 bases, with 15 bases spanning the gap. The CDR3 length is 15 residues. CDR1 is MDHEN and CDR2 is SYDVKM in the germline V gene. CDR3 in DNA: TGTGCCAGCAGTTTTGTAGGGGGGAGACGCAATGAGCAGTTCTTC. Its translation: CASSFVGGRRNEQFF. The full variable domain, in which reference TRBV28 and TRBJ2-1 provide the parts outside the CDR3, is DVKVTQSSRYLVKRTGEKVFLECVQDMDHENMFWYRQDPGLGLRLIYFSYDVKMKEKGDIPEGYSVSREKKERFSLILESASTNQTSMYLCASSFVGGRRNEQFFGPGTRLTVL.

The V call is TRBV2, the J call TRBJ1-4; 8 bases match TRBD1. The CDR3 totals 15 residues. CDR1 and CDR2 from the germline V gene are SNHLY and FYNNEI. V lost 6 bases, J lost 7 bases, and 10 bases stayed unmatched. For the CDR3, the DNA is TGTGCCAGCAGATTAGACAGGGGTGGCGGTGAAAAACTGTTTTTT. It is translated as CASRLDRGGGEKLFF.

V usage is TRBV5-6 and J usage is TRBJ2-5; TRBD1 might be the D (5 bases). V was shortened by 7 bases and J by 5 bases, with 18 bases between the two germline ends. This CDR3 is built from 14 residues. Germline CDR1 and CDR2: SGHDT and YYEEEE. Here the CDR3 reads CASLLHGARETQYF. The CDR3 coding sequence is TGTGCCAGCTTGCTCCATGGGGCTCGGGAGACCCAGTACTTC.

DNA for the CDR3: TGTGCCAGCAGCTTAGGGGTGGGAAGCACAGATACGCAGTATTTT. It encodes CASSLGVGSTDTQYF. The rearrangement uses TRBV7-6 and TRBJ2-3; no reliable D call. The CDR3 consists of 15 residues. Trimming left V 1 base short and J 0 bases short, with 8 bases between. The V gene's germline CDR1 is SGHVS and CDR2 FNYEAQ.

This chain connects TRBV29-1 to TRBJ1-2; 9 nucleotides agree with TRBD1. The trim removed 7 bases at V and 3 bases at J, leaving 6 bases unmatched. Germline V lookup: CDR1 SQVTM, CDR2 ANQGSEA. The CDR3 loop spans 13 amino acids. In DNA form, the CDR3 reads TGCAGCGGGAGGACAGGGGACCACTATGGCTACACCTTC. Protein product: CSGRTGDHYGYTF.

The V call is TRBV3-1 (or the pseudogene TRBV3-2), the J call TRBJ2-7; 10 positions match TRBD2. Trimming at V came to 4 bases and at J to 6 bases, leaving 9 bases not matched to a gene. This CDR3 is built from 15 residues. Germline V gene lookup returns CDR1 LGHDT and CDR2 YNNKEL (reference sequence). The DNA for the CDR3 is TGTGCCAGCAGCCGAACTAGCGGGATAGTTGGCGAGCAGTACTTC. It translates to CASSRTSGIVGEQYF.

The chain employs TRBV5-1 and TRBJ1-3; D call uncertain. V shed 4 bases and J shed 7 bases, with 6 bases lying between them. Looked up from germline, CDR1 is SGHRS and CDR2 is YFSETQ. The CDR3 runs 11 residues. This CDR3 is CASSLDNTIYF. The CDR3 bases are TGCGCCAGCAGCCTAGATAACACCATATATTTT. Using reference TRBV5-1 and TRBJ1-3 for the parts outside the CDR3, the full variable domain is KAGVTQTPRYLIKTRGQQVTLSCSPISGHRSVSWYQQTPGQGLQFLFEYFSETQRNKGNFPGRFSGRQFSNSRSEMNVSTLELGDSALYLCASSLDNTIYFGEGSWLTVV.